This T cell receptor beta chain was retrieved from a study of T cells after yellow fever vaccination. Overall study: Any fraction with a low cell number was prepared using SMART-Seq v4 Ultra Low Input.

Notes on the study in general: The CD4 and CD8 compartments had a small share of their clonotypes in common.

TCRdb fed the 5' RACE reads into MiXCR, producing one record per CDR3 protein. The data hold about 370,000 distinct CDR3 sequences, with under 14% observed a single time. This clonotype was seen a handful of times. The antigen remains undetermined. This CDR3 has 13 amino acids. The V end lost 7 bases, the J end lost 0 bases, and 8 bases lay between the germline ends. The V gene's germline CDR1 is SGHRS and CDR2 YFSETQ. The sequencing used PBMCs, collected on the day of the first yellow fever vaccination. V is TRBV5-1 and J is TRBJ1-3; the D is unclear. The clonotype originates from a man younger than 30 who received the YFV17D yellow fever vaccine. CDR3 residues: CASQIRSGNTIYF. In nucleotides, the CDR3 is TGCGCCAGCCAGATCCGCTCTGGAAACACCATATATTTT.